Shown below are 27 T cell receptor beta chains from a single sample sequenced in a study of blood T cell repertoires in COVID-19. Here immunoSEQ multiplex PCR was the method, and the copy in TCRdb shows in-frame clones only, minus some. Here the sample spans 200,000 or so clones, over 75% being singletons. The sequenced material came from peripheral blood. These receptors all stem from a person between 65 and 79 years old with COVID-19, enrolled during active disease.

The chain employs TRBV25-1 and TRBJ2-1; no firm D call. This CDR3 is 11 amino acids long. V gave up 5 bases and J gave up 3 bases, with 2 bases separating them. Germline CDR1 reads MGHDK; CDR2 reads SYGVNS. The CDR3 spells CASSHYNEQFF. In nucleotides, the CDR3 is TGTGCCAGCAGTCACTACAATGAGCAGTTCTTC.

The gene calls are TRBV7-2 and TRBJ2-7; D is unclear. The CDR3 length is 13 residues. V shed 4 bases and J shed 0 bases, with 7 bases lying between them. Germline assignment: CDR1 SGHTA and CDR2 FQGNSA. CDR3 sequence: CASSSVFSYEQYF. In DNA form, the CDR3 reads TGTGCCAGCAGCTCCGTTTTCTCCTACGAGCAGTACTTC. Full variable domain (rest looked up from reference TRBV7-2 and TRBJ2-7): GAGVSQSPSNKVTEKGKDVELRCDPISGHTALYWYRQSLGQGLEFLIYFQGNSAPDKSGLPSDRFSAERTGGSVSTLTIQRTQQEDSAVYLCASSSVFSYEQYFGPGTRLTVT.

The chain uses TRBV19 and TRBJ1-2; no definite D call. CDR1 is LNHDA, CDR2 SQIVND, per germline (reference sequence). Trimming removed 7 bases at V and 7 bases at J, with 10 bases between. The CDR3 sequence is 11 residues long. The CDR3 DNA reads TGTGCCAGTAAAGAGGTCGGTGGCTACACCTTC. It is translated as CASKEVGGYTF.

This chain links TRBV5-4 with TRBJ2-5; the D is unclear. V was cut by 2 bases and J by 5 bases, with 4 bases left in between. The V gene's germline CDR1 is SGHNT and CDR2 YYREEE (reference sequence). The CDR3 covers 11 residues. The CDR3, as DNA: TGTGCCAGCAGCTTCTCTGAGACCCAGTACTTC. It yields the protein CASSFSETQYF.

On this clone: Distinct nucleotide sequences in the sample also encode this CDR3. The V gene is TRBV7-9, the J gene TRBJ1-3; D gene ambiguous. V was trimmed by 1 base and J by 3 bases, leaving 7 bases between them. The length of the CDR3 is 14 residues. Germline loops: CDR1 SEHNR, CDR2 FQNEAQ (reference sequence). CDR3 sequence (DNA): TGTGCCAGCAGCTTAGGAGGACTTGGAAACACCATATATTTT. Translated: CASSLGGLGNTIYF.

This clone turned up a few times. This rearrangement joins TRBV2 to TRBJ2-5; TRBD2 might be the D (5 bases). CDR3 size: 13 residues. V lost 5 bases, J lost 7 bases, and 14 bases lay in between. Looked up from germline, CDR1 is SNHLY and CDR2 is FYNNEI. CDR3 region: CASSPDSYGTQYF. For the CDR3, the DNA is TGTGCCAGCAGTCCGGACTCCTATGGGACCCAGTACTTC.

This chain uses TRBV20-1 with TRBJ1-2; D remains ambiguous. The CDR3 sequence is 11 residues long. With 2 bases removed from V and 7 bases from J, the gap between germline ends came to 8 bases. CDR1 is DFQATT and CDR2 is SNEGSKA in the germline V gene (reference sequence). Written as DNA, the CDR3 is TGCAGTGCTAGATCGTCTCGTGGCTACACCTTC. It codes for CSARSSRGYTF.

The chain combines TRBV10-1 with TRBJ1-1, with D perhaps matching TRBD1 (5 bases). The CDR3 runs 14 residues. V gave up 6 bases and J gave up 1 base, with 12 bases separating them. The V gene's germline CDR1 is WNHNN and CDR2 SYGVQD (reference sequence). CDR3 loop: CASSQGRGNTEAFF. CDR3 in DNA: TGCGCCAGCAGCCAAGGGAGGGGGAACACTGAAGCTTTCTTT.

This chain uses TRBV5-4 with TRBJ2-7, with D tentatively TRBD1 (6 bases). Deletions cut 4 bases from V and 6 bases from J, with 23 bases between. The CDR3 totals 16 residues. CDR1 and CDR2 from the germline V gene are SGHNT and YYREEE (reference sequence). CDR3 in DNA: TGTGCCAGCAGCCGGCGTGGCACAACAGGGAGTGGCGAGCAGTACTTC. This translates into CASSRRGTTGSGEQYF.

This chain uses TRBV27 with TRBJ2-3; D not certain. The CDR3 extends over 15 amino acids. CDR1 MNHEY and CDR2 SMNVEV come from the germline V gene (reference sequence). Trimming stripped 8 bases from V and 2 bases from J, with 17 bases between. CDR3 region: CASLSRAQNTDTQYF. In DNA, the CDR3 is TGTGCCAGCCTCTCCCGCGCCCAAAACACAGATACGCAGTATTTT.

This rearrangement joins TRBV2 to TRBJ2-1; weak D call: TRBD2 (6 bases). This CDR3 has 15 residues. V was shortened by 2 bases and J by 2 bases, with 10 bases between the two germline ends. CDR1 SNHLY and CDR2 FYNNEI come from the germline V gene. The DNA for the CDR3 is TGTGCCAGCAGTGAAACTAGCAGACCCTACAATGAGCAGTTCTTC. This encodes CASSETSRPYNEQFF. Looking up the rest from reference TRBV2 and TRBJ2-1 gives the full variable domain: EPEVTQTPSHQVTQMGQEVILRCVPISNHLYFYWYRQILGQKVEFLVSFYNNEISEKSEIFDDQFSVERPDGSNFTLKIRSTKLEDSAMYFCASSETSRPYNEQFFGPGTRLTVL.

The V and J genes are TRBV7-3 and TRBJ2-3; D possibly corresponds to TRBD1 (6 bases). Per germline, CDR1 SGHTA and CDR2 FQGTGA. This CDR3 is built from 15 residues. With 0 bases removed from V and 3 bases from J, the gap between germline ends came to 10 bases. The CDR3 DNA reads as TGTGCCAGCAGCTTAACGGGGGCTGGGACAGATACGCAGTATTTT. Translating gives CASSLTGAGTDTQYF.

This chain links TRBV21-1 with TRBJ2-3; the table calls TRBD2, which could not be checked here. TRBV21-1 is a recognized pseudogene. This CDR3 is built from 16 residues. This chain's CDR3 is CASSKPSGRFADTQYF. The DNA for the CDR3 is TGTGCCAGCAGCAAGCCTAGCGGGAGGTTTGCAGATACGCAGTATTTT.

This clone was picked up one time. The chain uses TRBV2 and TRBJ1-1; the D is unclear. Germline V gene lookup returns CDR1 SNHLY and CDR2 FYNNEI. The CDR3 runs to 13 residues. Trimming took 2 bases from V and 1 from J, leaving 5 bases between them. CDR3 sequence (DNA): TGTGCCAGCAGTGAACAGCGGAACACTGAAGCTTTCTTT. Translating it yields CASSEQRNTEAFF. Supplemented by reference TRBV2 and TRBJ1-1, the full variable domain reads EPEVTQTPSHQVTQMGQEVILRCVPISNHLYFYWYRQILGQKVEFLVSFYNNEISEKSEIFDDQFSVERPDGSNFTLKIRSTKLEDSAMYFCASSEQRNTEAFFGQGTRLTVV.

The chain couples TRBV25-1 to TRBJ2-1, with unresolved D. V dropped 2 bases and J dropped 7 bases, with 6 bases sitting between them. The CDR3 length is 12 residues. The germline V gene encodes CDR1 MGHDK and CDR2 SYGVNS. The CDR3 DNA is TGTGCCAGCAGTGAAGTCCTAAATGAGCAGTTCTTC. It specifies CASSEVLNEQFF.

The chain employs TRBV3-1 (or the pseudogene TRBV3-2) and TRBJ2-7, with TRBD1 matching over 8 bases. Germline CDR1 LGHDT, CDR2 YNNKEL (reference sequence). V gave up 4 bases and J gave up 4 bases; unmatched junction bases: 6. There are 14 residues in the CDR3. This chain's CDR3 is CASSPRTGFYEQYF. The CDR3 DNA reads TGTGCCAGCAGCCCGAGGACAGGGTTTTACGAGCAGTACTTC.

The chain joins TRBV9 to TRBJ2-3; 12 bases agree with TRBD2. V dropped 7 bases and J dropped 6; count of bases not matched to a gene: 6. CDR1 and CDR2 from the germline V gene are SGDLS and YYNGEE. This CDR3 is built from 14 residues. The CDR3 sequence is CASGRTSGVDTQYF. DNA of the CDR3: TGTGCCAGCGGGCGGACTAGCGGGGTTGATACGCAGTATTTT.

The chain links TRBV10-3 to TRBJ2-7, with 8 bases aligning to TRBD2. The CDR3 spans 16 residues. Germline values: CDR1 ENHRY, CDR2 SYGVKD. J was trimmed by 4 bases and V by 3 bases; bases with no gene match: 11. CDR3 sequence (DNA): TGTGCCATCAGTGAAGGGGCGAGCGGGAGTAGATACGAGCAGTACTTC. Encoded protein: CAISEGASGSRYEQYF.

The V gene is TRBV5-8, the J gene TRBJ2-7, with 12 bases identical to TRBD1. Germline CDR1 SGHTS, CDR2 YDEGEE. The CDR3 is 18 amino acids. Trimming cost V 0 bases and J 1 base; bases outside gene matches: 8. In nucleotides, the CDR3 is TGTGCCAGCAGCTTGGCCGGGACAGGGGGCACCTCTTCCTACGAGCAGTACTTC. Translation gives CASSLAGTGGTSSYEQYF.

V and J are TRBV7-2 and TRBJ2-5; 7 bases agree with TRBD1. From germline, CDR1 is SGHTA and CDR2 FQGNSA. The J segment lost 3 bases and the V segment lost 2 bases, leaving 9 bases of the junction unmatched. This CDR3 contains 16 residues. The CDR3, as DNA: TGTGCCAGCAGCTTATGGGACAGAGGAATGGAAGAGACCCAGTACTTC. Translating it yields CASSLWDRGMEETQYF.

This rearrangement joins TRBV28 to TRBJ1-2; D is perhaps TRBD1 (5 bases). CDR3 length equals 11 residues. The V gene lost 8 bases and the J gene lost 4 bases, with 8 bases spanning the gap. The germline V gene encodes CDR1 MDHEN and CDR2 SYDVKM. The CDR3 DNA is TGTGCCAGCGGGACTGCCTATGGCTACACCTTC. Translated, it gives CASGTAYGYTF.

The gene calls are TRBV29-1 and TRBJ2-2, with D maybe TRBD1 (5 bases). The CDR3 spans 14 residues. The germline V gene has CDR1 SQVTM and CDR2 ANQGSEA. V lost 2 bases and J lost 3, with 10 bases in between. The CDR3 DNA sequence: TGCAGCGTTGAAAACAGGCGATACACCGGGGAGCTGTTTTTT. Its translation: CSVENRRYTGELFF.

The J gene is TRBJ2-7, the V gene TRBV6-5; TRBD1 is a possible D gene (6 bases). Germline CDR1 is MNHEY and CDR2 is SVGAGI. CDR3 size: 15 residues. Trimming stripped 5 bases from V and 3 bases from J, with 17 bases between. The chain's CDR3 is CASSPKAGTHYEQYF. In nucleotides, the CDR3 is TGTGCCAGCAGTCCCAAGGCCGGGACACACTACGAGCAGTACTTC.

This clone has a single count. The rearrangement joins TRBV19 to TRBJ1-2; D uncertain. V lost 7 bases and J lost 7, with 19 bases in between. CDR3 size: 14 residues. In germline, CDR1 is LNHDA, CDR2 SQIVND (reference sequence). Here the CDR3 reads CASIAAGPSFGYTF. The CDR3 nucleotides are TGTGCCAGTATAGCGGCAGGCCCCTCCTTTGGCTACACCTTC.

This clone was seen just once. The rearrangement uses TRBV5-4 and TRBJ2-7, with D possibly being TRBD1 (6 bases). V was trimmed by 4 bases and J by 1 base, leaving 9 bases between them. This CDR3 contains 13 residues. The germline gives CDR1 SGHNT, CDR2 YYREEE (reference sequence). This CDR3 reads CASSLRGSYEQYF. The CDR3 DNA is TGTGCCAGCAGCCTCAGGGGTTCCTACGAGCAGTACTTC.

The chain combines TRBV30 with TRBJ1-3; no clear D. The CDR3 consists of 13 residues. The ends were cut back, 0 bases at V and 0 bases at J, with 3 bases in the middle. The germline V gene encodes CDR1 GTSNPN and CDR2 SVGIG (reference sequence). CDR3 sequence (DNA): TGTGCCTGGAGTGTCTACTCTGGAAACACCATATATTTT. Translation gives CAWSVYSGNTIYF. The full variable domain, rest sourced from reference TRBV30 and TRBJ1-3, is SQTIHQWPATLVQPVGSPLSLECTVEGTSNPNLYWYRQAAGRGLQLLFYSVGIGQISSEVPQNLSASRPQDRQFILSSKKLLLSDSGFYLCAWSVYSGNTIYFGEGSWLTVV.

V gene TRBV3-1 (or the pseudogene TRBV3-2) combines with J gene TRBJ2-5; 10 bases agree with TRBD2. The V gene end was trimmed by 4 bases and the J gene end by 5 bases; junction bases not matched to a gene: 7. The CDR3 contains 15 residues. Germline values: CDR1 LGHDT, CDR2 YNNKEL (reference sequence). CDR3 amino acids: CASSPLAGAGETQYF. The CDR3, as DNA: TGTGCCAGCAGCCCTCTAGCGGGAGCGGGGGAGACCCAGTACTTC.